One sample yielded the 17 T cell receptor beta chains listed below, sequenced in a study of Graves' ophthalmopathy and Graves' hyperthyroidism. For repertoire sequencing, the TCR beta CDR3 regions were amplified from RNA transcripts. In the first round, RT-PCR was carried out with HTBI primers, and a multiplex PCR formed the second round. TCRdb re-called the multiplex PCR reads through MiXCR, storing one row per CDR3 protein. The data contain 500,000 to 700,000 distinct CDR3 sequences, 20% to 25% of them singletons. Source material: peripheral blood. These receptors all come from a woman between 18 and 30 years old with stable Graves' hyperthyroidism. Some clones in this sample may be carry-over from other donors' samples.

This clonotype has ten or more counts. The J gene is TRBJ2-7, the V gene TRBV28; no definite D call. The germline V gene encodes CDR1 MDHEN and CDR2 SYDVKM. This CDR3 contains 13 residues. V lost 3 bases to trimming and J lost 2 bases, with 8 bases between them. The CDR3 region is CASSFYRAYEQYF. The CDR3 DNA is TGTGCCAGCAGTTTTTATCGGGCCTACGAGCAGTACTTC.

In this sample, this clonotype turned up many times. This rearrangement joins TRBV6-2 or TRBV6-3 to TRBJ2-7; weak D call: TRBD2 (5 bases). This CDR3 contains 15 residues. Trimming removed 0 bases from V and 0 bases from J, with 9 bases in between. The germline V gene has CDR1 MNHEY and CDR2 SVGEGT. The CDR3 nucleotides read TGTGCCAGCAGTTACTCAAGCGGATACTCCTACGAGCAGTACTTC. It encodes CASSYSSGYSYEQYF.

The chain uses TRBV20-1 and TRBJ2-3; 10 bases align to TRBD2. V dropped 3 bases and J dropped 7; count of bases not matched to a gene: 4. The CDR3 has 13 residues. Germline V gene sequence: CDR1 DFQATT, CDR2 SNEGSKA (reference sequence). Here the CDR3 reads CSASFSGRNTQYF. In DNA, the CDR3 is TGCAGTGCTAGTTTTAGCGGGAGGAATACGCAGTATTTT.

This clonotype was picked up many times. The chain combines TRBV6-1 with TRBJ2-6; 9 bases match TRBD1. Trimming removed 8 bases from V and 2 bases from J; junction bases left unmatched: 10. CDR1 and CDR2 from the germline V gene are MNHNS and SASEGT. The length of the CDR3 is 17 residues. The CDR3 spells CASGPGQGRPGANVLTF. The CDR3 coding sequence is TGTGCCAGCGGACCCGGACAGGGGAGGCCTGGGGCCAACGTCCTGACTTTC.

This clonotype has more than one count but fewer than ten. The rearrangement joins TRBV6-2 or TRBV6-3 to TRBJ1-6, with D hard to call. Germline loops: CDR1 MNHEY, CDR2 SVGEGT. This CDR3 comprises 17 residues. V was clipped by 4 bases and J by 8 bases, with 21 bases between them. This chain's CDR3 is CASSSGTTAARDSPLHF. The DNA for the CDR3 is TGTGCCAGCAGTTCGGGTACCACTGCGGCTCGCGATTCACCCCTCCACTTT.

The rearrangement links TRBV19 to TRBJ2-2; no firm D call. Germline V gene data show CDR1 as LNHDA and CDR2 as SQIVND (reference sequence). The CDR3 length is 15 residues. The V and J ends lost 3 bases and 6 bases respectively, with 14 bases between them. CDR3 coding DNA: TGTGCCAGTAGTATTCCGATAGTCACGGCCGGGGAGCTGTTTTTT. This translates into CASSIPIVTAGELFF.

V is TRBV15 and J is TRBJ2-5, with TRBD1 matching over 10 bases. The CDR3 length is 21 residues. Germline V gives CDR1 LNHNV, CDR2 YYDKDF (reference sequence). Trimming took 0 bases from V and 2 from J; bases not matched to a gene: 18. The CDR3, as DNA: TGTGCCACCAGCAGAGATGGGGGGTCGACGGGACAGGGGATTGGACAAGAGACCCAGTACTTC. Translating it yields CATSRDGGSTGQGIGQETQYF.

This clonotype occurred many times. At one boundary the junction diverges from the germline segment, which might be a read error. The CDR3 spells CASSYTLTGGEHIKYF. CDR3 coding DNA: TGTGCCAGCAGTTACACACTAACAGGGGGCGAACACATTAAGTACTTC. The chain is built from TRBV6-5 and TRBJ2-4, with 9 bases fitting TRBD1. The CDR3 extends over 16 amino acids. Germline lookup yields CDR1 MNHEY and CDR2 SVGAGI.

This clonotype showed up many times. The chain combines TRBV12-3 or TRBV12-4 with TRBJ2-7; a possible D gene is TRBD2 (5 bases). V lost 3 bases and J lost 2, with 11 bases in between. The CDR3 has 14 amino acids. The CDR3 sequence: CASSFEGGTYEQYF. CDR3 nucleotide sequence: TGTGCCAGCAGTTTTGAGGGCGGCACCTACGAGCAGTACTTC.

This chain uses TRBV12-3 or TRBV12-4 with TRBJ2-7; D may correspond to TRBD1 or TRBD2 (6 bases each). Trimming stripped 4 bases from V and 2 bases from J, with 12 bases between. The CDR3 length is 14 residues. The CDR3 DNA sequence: TGTGCCAGCAGTTCAAACAGGGAGGCCTACGAGCAGTACTTC. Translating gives CASSSNREAYEQYF.

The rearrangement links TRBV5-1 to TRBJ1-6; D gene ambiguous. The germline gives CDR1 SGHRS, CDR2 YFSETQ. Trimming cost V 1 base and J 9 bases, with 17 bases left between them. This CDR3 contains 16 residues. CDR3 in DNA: TGCGCCAGCAGCTTGTATTCCCCCCAAGATGGTTCACCCCTCCACTTT. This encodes CASSLYSPQDGSPLHF.

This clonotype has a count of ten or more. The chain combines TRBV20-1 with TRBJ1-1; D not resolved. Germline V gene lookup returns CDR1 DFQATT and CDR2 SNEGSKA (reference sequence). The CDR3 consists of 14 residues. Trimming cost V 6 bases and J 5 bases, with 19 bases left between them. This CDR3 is CSASVPPDQTEAFF. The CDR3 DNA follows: TGCAGTGCCTCCGTCCCTCCCGACCAAACTGAAGCTTTCTTT.

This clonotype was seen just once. The CDR3 sequence is CASGPAQGSGNTIYF. The CDR3 bases are TGTGCCAGCGGTCCGGCCCAGGGTTCTGGAAACACCATATATTTT. V gene TRBV6-1 combines with J gene TRBJ1-3; perhaps TRBD1 as D (5 bases). The V end lost 8 bases, the J end lost 1 base, and 15 bases lay between the germline ends. The CDR3 has 15 amino acids. The V gene's germline CDR1 is MNHNS and CDR2 SASEGT.

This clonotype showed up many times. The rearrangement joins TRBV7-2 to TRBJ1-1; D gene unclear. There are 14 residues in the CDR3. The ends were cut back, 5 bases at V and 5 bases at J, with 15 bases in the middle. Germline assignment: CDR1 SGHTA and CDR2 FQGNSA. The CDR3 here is CASSIKQSKTEAFF. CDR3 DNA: TGTGCCAGCAGCATTAAACAGTCGAAGACTGAAGCTTTCTTT.

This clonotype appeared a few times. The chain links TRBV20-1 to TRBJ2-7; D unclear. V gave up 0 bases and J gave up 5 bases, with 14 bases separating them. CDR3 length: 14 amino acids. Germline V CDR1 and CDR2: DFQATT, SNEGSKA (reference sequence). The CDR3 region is CSARDGRKAHEQYF. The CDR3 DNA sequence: TGCAGTGCTAGAGATGGGCGGAAGGCACACGAGCAGTACTTC.

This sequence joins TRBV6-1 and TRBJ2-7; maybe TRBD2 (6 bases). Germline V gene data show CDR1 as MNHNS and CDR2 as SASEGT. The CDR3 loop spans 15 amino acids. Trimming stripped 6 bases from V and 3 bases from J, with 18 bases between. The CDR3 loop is CASSLGFGSYYEQYF. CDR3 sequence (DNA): TGTGCCAGCAGCCTGGGATTCGGGAGCTACTACGAGCAGTACTTC.

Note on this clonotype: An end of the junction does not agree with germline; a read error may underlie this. The CDR3 protein is CASSETGSQPQQF. In nucleotides, the CDR3 is TGTGCCAGCAGCGAAACAGGGAGCCAGCCCCAGCAGTTT. The V call is TRBV12-3 or TRBV12-4, the J call TRBJ1-5; a possible D gene is TRBD1 (6 bases). The CDR3 loop spans 13 amino acids.